This T cell receptor (beta chain) came from a study of T cells after yellow fever vaccination. The V gene's germline CDR1 is MNHEY and CDR2 SVGAGI. Trimming pared 8 bases from V and 1 base from J, leaving 9 bases between. The CDR3 is made up of 12 amino acids. TCRdb processed the 5' RACE reads anew with MiXCR; each CDR3 protein has one entry. Counted here are 510,000 or so distinct CDR3 sequences, around 21% occurring once; the ten biggest clones make up about 13%. The clonotype was recovered from a man younger than 45 who received the YFV17D yellow fever vaccine. The sample here was PBMCs, taken 15 days after the yellow fever booster vaccination. The rearrangement joins TRBV6-5 to TRBJ2-7; D is perhaps TRBD1 (5 bases). The CDR3: CASFSGSYEQYF. The CDR3 nucleotides are TGTGCCAGCTTCTCAGGGTCCTACGAGCAGTACTTC.